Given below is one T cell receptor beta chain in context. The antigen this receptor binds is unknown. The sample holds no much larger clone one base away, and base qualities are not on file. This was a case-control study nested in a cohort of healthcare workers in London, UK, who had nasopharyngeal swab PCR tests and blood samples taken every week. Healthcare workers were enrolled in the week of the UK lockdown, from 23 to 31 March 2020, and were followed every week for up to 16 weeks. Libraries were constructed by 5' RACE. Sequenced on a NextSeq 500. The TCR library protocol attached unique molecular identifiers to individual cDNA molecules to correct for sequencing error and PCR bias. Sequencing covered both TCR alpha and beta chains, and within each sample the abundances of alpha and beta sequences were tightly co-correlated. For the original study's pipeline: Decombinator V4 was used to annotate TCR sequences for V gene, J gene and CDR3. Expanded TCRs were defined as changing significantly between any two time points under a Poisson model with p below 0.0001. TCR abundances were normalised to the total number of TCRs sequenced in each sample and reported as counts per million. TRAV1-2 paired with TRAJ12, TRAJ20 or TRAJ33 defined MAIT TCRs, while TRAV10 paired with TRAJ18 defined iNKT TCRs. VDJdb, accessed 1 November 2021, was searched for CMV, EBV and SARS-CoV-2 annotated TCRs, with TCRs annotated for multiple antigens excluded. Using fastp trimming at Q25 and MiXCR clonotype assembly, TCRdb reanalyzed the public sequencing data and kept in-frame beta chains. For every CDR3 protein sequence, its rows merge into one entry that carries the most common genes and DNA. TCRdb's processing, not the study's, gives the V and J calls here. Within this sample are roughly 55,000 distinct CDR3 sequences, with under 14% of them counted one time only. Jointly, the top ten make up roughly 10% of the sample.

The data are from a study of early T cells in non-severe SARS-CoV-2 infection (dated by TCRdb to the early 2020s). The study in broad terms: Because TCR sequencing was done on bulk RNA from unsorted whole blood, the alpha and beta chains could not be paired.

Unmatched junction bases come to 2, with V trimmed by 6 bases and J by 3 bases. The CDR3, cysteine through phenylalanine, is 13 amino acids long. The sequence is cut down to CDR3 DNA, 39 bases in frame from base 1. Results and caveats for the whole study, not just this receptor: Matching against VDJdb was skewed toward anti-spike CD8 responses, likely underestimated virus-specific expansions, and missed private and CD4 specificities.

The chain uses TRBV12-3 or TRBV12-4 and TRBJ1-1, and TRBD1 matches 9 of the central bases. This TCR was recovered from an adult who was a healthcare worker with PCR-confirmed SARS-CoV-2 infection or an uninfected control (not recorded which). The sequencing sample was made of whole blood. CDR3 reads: CASRRTGDTEAFF. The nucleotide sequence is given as TGTGCCAGCAGGAGGACAGGGGACACTGAAGCTTTCTTT.